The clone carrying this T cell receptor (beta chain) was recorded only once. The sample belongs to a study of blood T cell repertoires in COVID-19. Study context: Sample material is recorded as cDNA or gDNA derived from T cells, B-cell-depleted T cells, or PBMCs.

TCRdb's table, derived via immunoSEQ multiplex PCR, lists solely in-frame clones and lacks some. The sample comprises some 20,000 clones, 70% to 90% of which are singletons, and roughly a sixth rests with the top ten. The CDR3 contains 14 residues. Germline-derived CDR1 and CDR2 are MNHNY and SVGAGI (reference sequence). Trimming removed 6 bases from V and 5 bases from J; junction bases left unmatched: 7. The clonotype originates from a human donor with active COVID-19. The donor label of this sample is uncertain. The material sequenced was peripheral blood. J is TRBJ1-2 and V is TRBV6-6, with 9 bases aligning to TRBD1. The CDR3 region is CASRDTGGAYGYTF. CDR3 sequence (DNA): TGTGCCAGCAGGGACACAGGGGGCGCGTATGGCTACACCTTC.